These 4 T cell receptor beta chains came from one sample sequenced in a study of control samples from healthy donors and cancer patients. Assay: immunoSEQ multiplex PCR; the TCRdb copy retains only in-frame clones and omits some. The sample has some 150,000 clones; under 96% are singletons. Sequences were obtained from blood. Receptors originate from a woman younger than 45 in good health.

This clone was recorded only once. V usage is TRBV11-3 and J usage is TRBJ1-1, with D tentatively TRBD1 (5 bases). This CDR3 region has 14 residues. Looked up from germline, CDR1 is SGHNT and CDR2 is YENEEA. Trimming took 4 bases from V and 1 from J, leaving 10 bases between them. The chain's CDR3 is CASSSNGGNTEAFF. CDR3 DNA: TGTGCCAGCAGCTCCAATGGGGGGAACACTGAAGCTTTCTTT.

This chain uses TRBV5-1 with TRBJ2-3, with unresolved D. There are 12 residues in the CDR3. V was cut by 1 base and J by 4 bases, with 4 bases left in between. CDR1 is SGHRS, CDR2 YFSETQ, per germline. The DNA for the CDR3 is TGCGCCAGCAGCTTGCCGGCAGATACGCAGTATTTT. Its translation is CASSLPADTQYF.

This clone was observed once. At the DNA level, this CDR3 is encoded by other sequences in the same sample as well. V usage is TRBV27 and J usage is TRBJ2-6; D is unresolved. The CDR3 consists of 13 residues. Trimming stripped 5 bases from V and 1 base from J, with 3 bases between. Germline CDR1 MNHEY, CDR2 SMNVEV (reference sequence). The CDR3 nucleotides read TGTGCCAGCAGTCTTTCTGGGGCCAACGTCCTGACTTTC. Its protein is CASSLSGANVLTF.

The chain joins TRBV19 to TRBJ2-3, with D tentatively TRBD2 (5 bases). The V and J ends lost 2 bases and 4 bases respectively, with 16 bases between them. Germline CDR1 and CDR2: LNHDA and SQIVND (reference sequence). The CDR3 is 16 residues long. CDR3 coding DNA: TGTGCCAGTAGTATATATGGGGAGTTGATGGCAGATACGCAGTATTTT. Translation gives CASSIYGELMADTQYF.